This T cell receptor (beta chain) is drawn from a study of OX40 agonist ivuxolimab in advanced cancers. Turning to the study itself: An agonistic human IgG2 monoclonal antibody against OX40 (CD134) was given.

TCRdb's copy holds only in-frame clones and misses some; the assay was immunoSEQ multiplex PCR. The table lists around 60,000 clones, 65% to 80% of them singletons. V was shortened by 4 bases and J by 1 base, with 16 bases between the two germline ends. The CDR3 consists of 16 residues. Per germline, CDR1 SEHNR and CDR2 FQNEAQ (reference sequence). Blood sampling took place at baseline, cycle 4 day 1, and cycle 7 day 1. This TCR derives from an adult with an advanced solid tumor such as melanoma, head and neck, liver or kidney cancer. V usage is TRBV7-9 and J usage is TRBJ1-1; D is unclear. Here the sequenced sample was CD4+ or CD8+ T cells sorted from blood, taken in a trial of the OX40 agonist ivuxolimab. This chain's CDR3 is CASSSRPTETNTEAFF. CDR3 DNA sequence: TGTGCCAGCAGCTCCAGACCCACCGAAACGAACACTGAAGCTTTCTTT.